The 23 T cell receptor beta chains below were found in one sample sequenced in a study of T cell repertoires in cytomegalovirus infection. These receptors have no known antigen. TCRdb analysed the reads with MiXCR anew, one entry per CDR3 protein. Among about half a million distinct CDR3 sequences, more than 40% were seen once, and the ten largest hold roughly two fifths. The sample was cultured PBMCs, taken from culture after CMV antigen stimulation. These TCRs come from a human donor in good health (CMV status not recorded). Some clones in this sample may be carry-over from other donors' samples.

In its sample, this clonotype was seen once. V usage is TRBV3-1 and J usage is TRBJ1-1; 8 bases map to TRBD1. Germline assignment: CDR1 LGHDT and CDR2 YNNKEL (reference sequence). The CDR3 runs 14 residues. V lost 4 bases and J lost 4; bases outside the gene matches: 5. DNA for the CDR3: TGTGCCAGCAGCCCAGGGGGCCGTAGCACTGAAGCTTTCTTT. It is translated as CASSPGGRSTEAFF.

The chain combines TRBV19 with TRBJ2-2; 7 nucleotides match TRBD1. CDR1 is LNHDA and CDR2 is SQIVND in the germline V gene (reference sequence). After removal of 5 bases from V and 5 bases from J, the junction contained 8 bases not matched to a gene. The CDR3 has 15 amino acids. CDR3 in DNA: TGTGCCAGTAGTGCTGACAGGGTTTTTACCGGGGAGCTGTTTTTT. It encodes CASSADRVFTGELFF.

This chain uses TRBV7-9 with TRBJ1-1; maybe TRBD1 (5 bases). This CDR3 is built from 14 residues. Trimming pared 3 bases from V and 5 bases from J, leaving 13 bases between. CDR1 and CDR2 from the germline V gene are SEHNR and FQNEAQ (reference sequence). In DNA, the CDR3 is TGTGCCAGCAGCTTCGATCGGGGGGGGACTGAAGCTTTCTTT. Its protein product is CASSFDRGGTEAFF.

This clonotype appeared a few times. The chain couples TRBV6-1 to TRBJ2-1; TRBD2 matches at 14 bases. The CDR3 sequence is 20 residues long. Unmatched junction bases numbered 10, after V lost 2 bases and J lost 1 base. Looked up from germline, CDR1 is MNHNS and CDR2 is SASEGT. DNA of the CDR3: TGTGCCAGCAGTGAACCCCCTGGGACTAGCGGGAGAGGGTCCTACAATGAGCAGTTCTTC. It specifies CASSEPPGTSGRGSYNEQFF.

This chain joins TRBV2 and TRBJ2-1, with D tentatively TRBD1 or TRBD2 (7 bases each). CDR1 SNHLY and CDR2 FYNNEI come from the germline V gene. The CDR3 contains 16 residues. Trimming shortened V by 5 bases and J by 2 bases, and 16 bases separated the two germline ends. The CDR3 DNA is TGTGCCAGCAGTCCAGGGGGGGCAAGGACCTACAATGAGCAGTTCTTC. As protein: CASSPGGARTYNEQFF.

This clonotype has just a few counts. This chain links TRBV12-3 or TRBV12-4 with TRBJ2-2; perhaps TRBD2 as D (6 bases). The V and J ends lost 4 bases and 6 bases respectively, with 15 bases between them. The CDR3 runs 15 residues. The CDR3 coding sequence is TGTGCCAGCAGTTCGGGAGTAGGAGTGTCCGGGGAGCTGTTTTTT. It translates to CASSSGVGVSGELFF.

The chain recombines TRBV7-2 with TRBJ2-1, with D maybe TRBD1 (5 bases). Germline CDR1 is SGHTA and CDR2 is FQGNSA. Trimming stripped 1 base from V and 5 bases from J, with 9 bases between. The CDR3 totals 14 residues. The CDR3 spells CASSLVWGDNEQFF. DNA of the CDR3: TGTGCCAGCAGCTTAGTCTGGGGCGACAATGAGCAGTTCTTC. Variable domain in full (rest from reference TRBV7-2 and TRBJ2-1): GAGVSQSPSNKVTEKGKDVELRCDPISGHTALYWYRQSLGQGLEFLIYFQGNSAPDKSGLPSDRFSAERTGGSVSTLTIQRTQQEDSAVYLCASSLVWGDNEQFFGPGTRLTVL.

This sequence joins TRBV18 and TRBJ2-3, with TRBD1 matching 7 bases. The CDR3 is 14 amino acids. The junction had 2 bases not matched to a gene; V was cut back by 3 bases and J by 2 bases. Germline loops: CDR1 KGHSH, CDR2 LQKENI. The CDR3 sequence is CASSPTGVTDTQYF. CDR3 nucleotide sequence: TGTGCCAGCTCACCCACAGGGGTCACAGATACGCAGTATTTT.

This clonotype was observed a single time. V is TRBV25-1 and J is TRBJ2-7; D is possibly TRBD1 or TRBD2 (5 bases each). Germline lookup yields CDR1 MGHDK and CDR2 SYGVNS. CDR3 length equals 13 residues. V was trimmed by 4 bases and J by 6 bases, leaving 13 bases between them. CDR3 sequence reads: CASSGGDPREQYF. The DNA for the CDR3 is TGTGCCAGCAGTGGTGGGGACCCTCGCGAGCAGTACTTC.

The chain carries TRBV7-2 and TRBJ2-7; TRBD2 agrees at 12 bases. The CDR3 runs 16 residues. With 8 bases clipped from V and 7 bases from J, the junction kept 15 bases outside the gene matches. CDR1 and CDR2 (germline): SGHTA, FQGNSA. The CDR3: CASSRGGTSGFREQYF. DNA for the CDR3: TGTGCCAGCTCCAGGGGGGGGACTAGCGGGTTTAGGGAGCAGTACTTC.

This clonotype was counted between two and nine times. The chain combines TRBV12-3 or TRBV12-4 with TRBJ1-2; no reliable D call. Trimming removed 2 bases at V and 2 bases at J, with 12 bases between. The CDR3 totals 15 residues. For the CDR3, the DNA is TGTGCCAGCAGTTTAATCCCGACACACAACTATGGCTACACCTTC. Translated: CASSLIPTHNYGYTF.

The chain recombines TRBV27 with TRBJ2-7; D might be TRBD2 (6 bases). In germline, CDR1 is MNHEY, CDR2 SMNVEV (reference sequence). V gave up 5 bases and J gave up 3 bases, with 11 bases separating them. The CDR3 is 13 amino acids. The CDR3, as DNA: TGTGCCAGCAGTGATATCGGGGGCTACGAGCAGTACTTC. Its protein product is CASSDIGGYEQYF.

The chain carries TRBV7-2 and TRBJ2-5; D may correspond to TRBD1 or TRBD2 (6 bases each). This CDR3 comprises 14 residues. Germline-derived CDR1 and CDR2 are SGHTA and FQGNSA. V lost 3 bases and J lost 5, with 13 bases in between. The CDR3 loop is CASSFLTGGETQYF. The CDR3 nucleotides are TGTGCCAGCAGCTTCTTGACAGGAGGGGAGACCCAGTACTTC.

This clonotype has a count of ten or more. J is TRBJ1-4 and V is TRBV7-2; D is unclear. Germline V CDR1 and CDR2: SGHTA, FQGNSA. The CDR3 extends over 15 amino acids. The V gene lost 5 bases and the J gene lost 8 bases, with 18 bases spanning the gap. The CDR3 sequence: CASSGRPAPDEKLFF. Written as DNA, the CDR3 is TGTGCCAGCAGCGGGCGACCGGCCCCAGACGAAAAACTGTTTTTT. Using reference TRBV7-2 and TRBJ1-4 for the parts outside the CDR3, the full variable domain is GAGVSQSPSNKVTEKGKDVELRCDPISGHTALYWYRQSLGQGLEFLIYFQGNSAPDKSGLPSDRFSAERTGGSVSTLTIQRTQQEDSAVYLCASSGRPAPDEKLFFGSGTQLSVL.

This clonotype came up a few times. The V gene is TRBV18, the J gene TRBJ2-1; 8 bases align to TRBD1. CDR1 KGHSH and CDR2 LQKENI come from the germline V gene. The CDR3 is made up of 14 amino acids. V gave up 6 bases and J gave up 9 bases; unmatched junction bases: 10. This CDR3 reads CASSPRGRSSEQFF. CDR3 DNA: TGTGCCAGCTCCCCCAGGGGGCGGAGCAGTGAGCAGTTCTTC.

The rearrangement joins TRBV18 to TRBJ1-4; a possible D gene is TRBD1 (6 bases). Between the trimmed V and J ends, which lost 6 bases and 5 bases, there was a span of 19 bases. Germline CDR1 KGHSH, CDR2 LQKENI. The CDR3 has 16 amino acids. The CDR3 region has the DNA TGTGCCAGCTCGCAATCTCGGACAGTCCTAAATGAAAAACTGTTTTTT. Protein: CASSQSRTVLNEKLFF.

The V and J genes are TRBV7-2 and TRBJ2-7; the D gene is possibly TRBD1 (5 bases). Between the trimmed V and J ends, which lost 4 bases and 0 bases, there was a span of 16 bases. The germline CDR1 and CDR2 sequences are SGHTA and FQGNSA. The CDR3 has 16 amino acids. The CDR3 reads CASSSTRDSSSYEQYF. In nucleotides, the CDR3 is TGTGCCAGCAGCTCAACCAGAGACAGTTCCTCCTACGAGCAGTACTTC.

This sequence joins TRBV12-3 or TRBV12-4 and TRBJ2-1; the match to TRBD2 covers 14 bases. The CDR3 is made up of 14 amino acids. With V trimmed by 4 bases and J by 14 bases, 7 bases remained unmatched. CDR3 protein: CASSSGLAGGGEFF. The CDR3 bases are TGTGCCAGCAGTTCCGGACTAGCGGGAGGTGGGGAGTTCTTC.

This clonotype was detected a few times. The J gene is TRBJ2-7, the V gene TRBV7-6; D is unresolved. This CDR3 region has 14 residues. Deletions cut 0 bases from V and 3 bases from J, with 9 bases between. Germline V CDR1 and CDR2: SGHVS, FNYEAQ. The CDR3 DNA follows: TGTGCCAGCAGCTTAGCTGACTCGGGCTACGAGCAGTACTTC. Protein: CASSLADSGYEQYF.

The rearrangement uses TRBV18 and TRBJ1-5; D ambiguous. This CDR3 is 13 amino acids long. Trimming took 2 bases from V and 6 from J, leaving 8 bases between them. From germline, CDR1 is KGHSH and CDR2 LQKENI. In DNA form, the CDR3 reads TGTGCCAGCTCACCAGCCCCGGGTCAGCCCCAGCATTTT. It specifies CASSPAPGQPQHF.

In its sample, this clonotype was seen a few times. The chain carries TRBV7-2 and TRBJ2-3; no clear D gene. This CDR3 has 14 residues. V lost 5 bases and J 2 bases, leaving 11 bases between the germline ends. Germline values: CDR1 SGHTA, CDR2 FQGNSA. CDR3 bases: TGTGCCAGCAGCCCCCAAGGCAACACAGATACGCAGTATTTT. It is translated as CASSPQGNTDTQYF.

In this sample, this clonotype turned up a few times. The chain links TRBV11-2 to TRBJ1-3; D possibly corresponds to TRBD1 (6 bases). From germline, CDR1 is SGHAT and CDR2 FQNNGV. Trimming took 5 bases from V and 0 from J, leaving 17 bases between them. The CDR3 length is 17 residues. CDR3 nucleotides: TGTGCCAGCAGCGAAGGGGGAGGACTGAGCTCTGGAAACACCATATATTTT. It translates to CASSEGGGLSSGNTIYF.

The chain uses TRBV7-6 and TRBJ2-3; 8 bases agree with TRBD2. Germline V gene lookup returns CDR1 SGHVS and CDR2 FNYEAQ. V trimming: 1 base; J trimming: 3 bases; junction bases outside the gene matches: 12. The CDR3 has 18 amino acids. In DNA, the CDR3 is TGTGCCAGCAGCTTAGAAAGCGGGAGCCCTCTGGGGACAGATACGCAGTATTTT. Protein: CASSLESGSPLGTDTQYF.